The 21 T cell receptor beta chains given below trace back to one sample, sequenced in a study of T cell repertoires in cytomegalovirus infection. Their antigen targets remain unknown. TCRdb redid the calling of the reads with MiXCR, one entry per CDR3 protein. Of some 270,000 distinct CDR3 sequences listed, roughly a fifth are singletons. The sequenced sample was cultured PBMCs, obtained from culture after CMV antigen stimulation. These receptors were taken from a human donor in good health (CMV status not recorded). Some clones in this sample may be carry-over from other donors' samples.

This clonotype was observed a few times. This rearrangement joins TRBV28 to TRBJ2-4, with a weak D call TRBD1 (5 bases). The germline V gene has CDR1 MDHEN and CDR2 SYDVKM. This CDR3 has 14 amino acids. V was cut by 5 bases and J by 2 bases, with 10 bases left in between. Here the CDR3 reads CASSPQGPKNIQYF. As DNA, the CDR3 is TGTGCCAGCAGTCCTCAGGGCCCCAAAAACATTCAGTACTTC.

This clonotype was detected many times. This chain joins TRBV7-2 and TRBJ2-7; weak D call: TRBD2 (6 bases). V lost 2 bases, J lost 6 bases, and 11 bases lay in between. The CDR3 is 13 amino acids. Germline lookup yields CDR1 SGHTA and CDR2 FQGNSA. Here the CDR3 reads CASSLSEGGEQYF. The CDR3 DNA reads TGTGCCAGCAGCTTATCAGAGGGAGGCGAGCAGTACTTC.

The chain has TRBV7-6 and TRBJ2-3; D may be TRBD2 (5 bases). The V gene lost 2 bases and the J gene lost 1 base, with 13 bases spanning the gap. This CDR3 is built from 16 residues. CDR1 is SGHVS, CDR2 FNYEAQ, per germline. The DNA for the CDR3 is TGTGCCAGCAGCTTACACGGTGGGAGCGGCACAGATACGCAGTATTTT. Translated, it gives CASSLHGGSGTDTQYF.

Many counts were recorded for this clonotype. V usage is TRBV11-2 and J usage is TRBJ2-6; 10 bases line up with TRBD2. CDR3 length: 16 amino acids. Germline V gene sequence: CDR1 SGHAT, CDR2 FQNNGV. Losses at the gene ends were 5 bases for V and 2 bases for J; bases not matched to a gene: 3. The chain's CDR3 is CASSKSGRAGANVLTF. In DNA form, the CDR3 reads TGTGCCAGCAGCAAAAGCGGGAGGGCTGGGGCCAACGTCCTGACTTTC.

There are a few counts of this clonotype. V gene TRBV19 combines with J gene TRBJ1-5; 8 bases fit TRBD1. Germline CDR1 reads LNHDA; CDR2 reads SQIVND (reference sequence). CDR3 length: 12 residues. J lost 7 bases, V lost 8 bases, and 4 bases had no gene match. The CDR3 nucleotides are TGTGCCAGTTCAACAGGGGGGCAGCCCCAGCATTTT. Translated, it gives CASSTGGQPQHF.

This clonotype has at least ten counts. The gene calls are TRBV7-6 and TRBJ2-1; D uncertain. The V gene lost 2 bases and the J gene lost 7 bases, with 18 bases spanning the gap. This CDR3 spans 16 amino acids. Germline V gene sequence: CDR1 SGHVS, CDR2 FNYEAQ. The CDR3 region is CASSLYTARLDNEQFF. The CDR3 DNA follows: TGTGCCAGCAGCTTATATACGGCTAGGTTAGATAATGAGCAGTTCTTC.

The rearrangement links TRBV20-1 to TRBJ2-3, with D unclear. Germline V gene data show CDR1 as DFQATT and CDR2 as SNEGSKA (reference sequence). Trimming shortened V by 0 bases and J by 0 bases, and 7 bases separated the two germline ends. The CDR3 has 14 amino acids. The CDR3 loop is CSARDFRSTDTQYF. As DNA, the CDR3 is TGCAGTGCTAGAGATTTCCGGAGCACAGATACGCAGTATTTT.

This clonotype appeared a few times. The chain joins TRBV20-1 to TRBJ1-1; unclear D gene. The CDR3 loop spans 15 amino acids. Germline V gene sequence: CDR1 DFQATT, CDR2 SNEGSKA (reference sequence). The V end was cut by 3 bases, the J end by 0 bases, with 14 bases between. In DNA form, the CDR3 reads TGCAGTGCTAGGGCTTCTTCGGGCCTGAACACTGAAGCTTTCTTT. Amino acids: CSARASSGLNTEAFF.

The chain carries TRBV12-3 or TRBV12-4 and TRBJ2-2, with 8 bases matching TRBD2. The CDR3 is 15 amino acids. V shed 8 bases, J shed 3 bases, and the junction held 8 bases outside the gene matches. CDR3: CASPDRAGDTGELFF. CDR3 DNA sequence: TGTGCCAGCCCAGACCGAGCGGGGGACACCGGGGAGCTGTTTTTT.

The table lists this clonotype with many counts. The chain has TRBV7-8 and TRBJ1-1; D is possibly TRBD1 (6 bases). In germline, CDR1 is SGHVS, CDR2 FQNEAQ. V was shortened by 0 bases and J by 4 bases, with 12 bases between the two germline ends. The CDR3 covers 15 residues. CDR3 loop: CASSLARGGVTEAFF. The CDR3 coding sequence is TGTGCCAGCAGCTTAGCTAGGGGGGGTGTCACTGAAGCTTTCTTT.

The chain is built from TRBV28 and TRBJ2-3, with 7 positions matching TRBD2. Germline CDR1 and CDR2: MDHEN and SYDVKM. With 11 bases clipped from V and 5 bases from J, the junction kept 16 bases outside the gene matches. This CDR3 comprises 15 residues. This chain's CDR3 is CASRDAGSGLDTQYF. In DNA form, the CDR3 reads TGTGCCTCCCGGGACGCAGGTAGCGGGCTAGATACGCAGTATTTT.

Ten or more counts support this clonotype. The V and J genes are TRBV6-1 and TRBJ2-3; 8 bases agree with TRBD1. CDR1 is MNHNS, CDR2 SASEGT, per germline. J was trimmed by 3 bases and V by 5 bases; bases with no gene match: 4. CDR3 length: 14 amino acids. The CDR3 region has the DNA TGTGCCAGCAGTACGACAGGGGTTACAGATACGCAGTATTTT. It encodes CASSTTGVTDTQYF.

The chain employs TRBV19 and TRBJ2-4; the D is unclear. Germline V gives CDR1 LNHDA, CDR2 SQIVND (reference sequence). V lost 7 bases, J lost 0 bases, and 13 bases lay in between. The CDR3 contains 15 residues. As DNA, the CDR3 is TGTGCCAGTATGGACCACCTGATAGCCAAAAACATTCAGTACTTC. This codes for CASMDHLIAKNIQYF.

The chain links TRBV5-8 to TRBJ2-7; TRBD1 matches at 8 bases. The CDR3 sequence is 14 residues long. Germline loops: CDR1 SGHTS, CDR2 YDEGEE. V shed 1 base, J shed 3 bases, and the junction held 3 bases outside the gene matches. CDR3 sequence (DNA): TGTGCCAGCAGCTTGCCAGGGGGCTACTACGAGCAGTACTTC. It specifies CASSLPGGYYEQYF.

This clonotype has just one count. CDR3: CASSSSPRGSPSPYNEQFF. The CDR3 coding sequence is TGTGCCAGTAGTAGTTCCCCCCGAGGCAGCCCGAGCCCCTACAATGAGCAGTTCTTC. The rearrangement joins TRBV19 to TRBJ2-1; D gene uncertain. The ends were cut back, 4 bases at V and 2 bases at J, with 24 bases in the middle. From germline, CDR1 is LNHDA and CDR2 SQIVND (reference sequence). CDR3 length: 19 residues. Looking up the rest from reference TRBV19 and TRBJ2-1 gives the full variable domain: DGGITQSPKYLFRKEGQNVTLSCEQNLNHDAMYWYRQDPGQGLRLIYYSQIVNDFQKGDIAEGYSVSREKKESFPLTVTSAQKNPTAFYLCASSSSPRGSPSPYNEQFFGPGTRLTVL.

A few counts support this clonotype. CDR3 protein: CASSKQGSHNEQFF. Here the CDR3 DNA reads TGTGCCAGCAGTAAACAGGGTTCCCACAATGAGCAGTTCTTC. The chain employs TRBV5-4 and TRBJ2-1, with D maybe TRBD1 (6 bases). The CDR3 is 14 amino acids. CDR1 is SGHNT, CDR2 YYREEE, per germline (reference sequence). Trimming took 5 bases from V and 5 from J, leaving 14 bases between them. Drawing the rest from reference TRBV5-4 and TRBJ2-1, the complete variable domain is ETGVTQSPTHLIKTRGQQVTLRCSSQSGHNTVSWYQQALGQGPQFIFQYYREEENGRGNFPPRFSGLQFPNYSSELNVNALELDDSALYLCASSKQGSHNEQFFGPGTRLTVL.

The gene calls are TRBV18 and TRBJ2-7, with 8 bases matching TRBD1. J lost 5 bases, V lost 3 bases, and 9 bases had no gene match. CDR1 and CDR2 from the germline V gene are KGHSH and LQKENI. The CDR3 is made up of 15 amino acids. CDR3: CASSPRQGAGNEQYV. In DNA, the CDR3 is TGTGCCAGCTCACCGCGGCAGGGGGCAGGGAACGAGCAGTACGTC.

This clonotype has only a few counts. CDR3 sequence (DNA): TGTGCCAGCAGCCCCTCTGGAGCTCCCACAGATACGCAGTATTTT. This encodes CASSPSGAPTDTQYF. The V call is TRBV25-1, the J call TRBJ2-3, with D uncertain. The germline CDR1 and CDR2 sequences are MGHDK and SYGVNS. CDR3 length: 15 residues. V lost 6 bases, J lost 2 bases, and 15 bases lay in between.

The CDR3 DNA follows: TGCAGTGCTAGAGCCCGGGGAGACTGGCGGGAGGATCTGGGTGAGCAGTTCTTC. It translates to CSARARGDWREDLGEQFF. The chain uses TRBV20-1 and TRBJ2-1; 8 bases are a match to TRBD2. The V gene's germline CDR1 is DFQATT and CDR2 SNEGSKA (reference sequence). The ends lost 1 base at V and 9 bases at J; junction bases unmatched: 20. The CDR3 covers 18 residues.

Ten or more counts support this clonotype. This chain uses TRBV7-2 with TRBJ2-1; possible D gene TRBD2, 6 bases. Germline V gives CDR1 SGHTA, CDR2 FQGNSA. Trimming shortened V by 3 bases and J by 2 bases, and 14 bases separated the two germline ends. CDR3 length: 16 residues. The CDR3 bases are TGTGCCAGCAGCTTCTACGGAGGGCGGACCTACAATGAGCAGTTCTTC. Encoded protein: CASSFYGGRTYNEQFF.

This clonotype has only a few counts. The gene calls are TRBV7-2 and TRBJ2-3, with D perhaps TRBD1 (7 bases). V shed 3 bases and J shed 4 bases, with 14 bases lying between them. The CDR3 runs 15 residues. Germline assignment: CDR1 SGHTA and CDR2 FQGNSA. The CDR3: CASSLGTAGPDTQYF. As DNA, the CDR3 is TGTGCCAGCAGCTTGGGGACAGCGGGCCCAGATACGCAGTATTTT.